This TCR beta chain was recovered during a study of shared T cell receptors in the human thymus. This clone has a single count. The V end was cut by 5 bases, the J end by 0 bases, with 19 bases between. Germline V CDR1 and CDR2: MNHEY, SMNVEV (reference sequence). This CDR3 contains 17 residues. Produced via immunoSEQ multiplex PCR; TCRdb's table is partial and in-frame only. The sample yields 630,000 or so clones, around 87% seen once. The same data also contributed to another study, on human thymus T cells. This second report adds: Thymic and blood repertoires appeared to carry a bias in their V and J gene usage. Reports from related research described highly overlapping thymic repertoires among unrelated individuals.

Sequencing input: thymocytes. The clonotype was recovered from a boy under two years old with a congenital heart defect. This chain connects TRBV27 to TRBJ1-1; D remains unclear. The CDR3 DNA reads TGTGCCAGCAGTCCTATTGCCCCGGGATGGATGAACACTGAAGCTTTCTTT. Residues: CASSPIAPGWMNTEAFF.